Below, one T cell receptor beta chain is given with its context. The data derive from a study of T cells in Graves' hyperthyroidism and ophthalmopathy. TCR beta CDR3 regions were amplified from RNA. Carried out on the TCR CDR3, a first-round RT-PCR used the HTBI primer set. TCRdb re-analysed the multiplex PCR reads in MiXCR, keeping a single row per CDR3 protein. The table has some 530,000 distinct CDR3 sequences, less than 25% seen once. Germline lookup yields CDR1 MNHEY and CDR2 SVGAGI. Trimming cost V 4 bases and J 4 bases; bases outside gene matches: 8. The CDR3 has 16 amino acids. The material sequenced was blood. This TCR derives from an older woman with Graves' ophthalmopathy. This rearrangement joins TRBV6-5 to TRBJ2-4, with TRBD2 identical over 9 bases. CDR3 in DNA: TGTGCCAGCAGTTGGGGGGCTAGCGGGGCAAAAAACATTCAGTACTTC. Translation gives CASSWGASGAKNIQYF.